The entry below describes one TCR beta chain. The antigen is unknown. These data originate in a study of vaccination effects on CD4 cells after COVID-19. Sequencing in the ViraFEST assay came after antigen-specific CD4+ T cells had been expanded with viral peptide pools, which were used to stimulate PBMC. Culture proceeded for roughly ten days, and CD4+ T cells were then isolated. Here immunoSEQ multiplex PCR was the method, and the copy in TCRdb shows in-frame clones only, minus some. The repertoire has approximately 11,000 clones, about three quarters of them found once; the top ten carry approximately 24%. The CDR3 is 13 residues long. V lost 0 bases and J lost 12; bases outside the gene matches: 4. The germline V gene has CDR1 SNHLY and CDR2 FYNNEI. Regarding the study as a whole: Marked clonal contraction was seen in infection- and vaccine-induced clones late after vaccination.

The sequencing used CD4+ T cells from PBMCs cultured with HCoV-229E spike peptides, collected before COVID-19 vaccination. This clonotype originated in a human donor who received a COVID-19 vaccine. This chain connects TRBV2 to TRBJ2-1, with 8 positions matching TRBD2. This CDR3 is CASSEAEAGGQFF. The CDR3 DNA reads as TGTGCCAGCAGTGAAGCGGAGGCGGGGGGGCAGTTCTTC.